This is a list of T cell receptor beta chains from one sample in a study of neurological immune-mediated disorders. One entry per CDR3 protein results from TCRdb running MiXCR on the 5' RACE reads. The table records approximately 60,000 distinct CDR3 sequences, approximately 3.7% of them present only once. The material sequenced was PBMCs. Receptors were obtained from a man aged 45-65 years with multiple sclerosis. The CDR3 runs from the conserved cysteine through the conserved F or W. Each record gives: J gene, V gene, CDR3 protein.

J gene: TRBJ2-1; V gene: TRBV4-1; CDR3 protein: CASSPLPGDEQFF
J gene: TRBJ2-7; V gene: TRBV4-3; CDR3 protein: CASSLHGTGNYEQYF
J gene: TRBJ2-1; V gene: TRBV5-1; CDR3 protein: CASSAPGQINEQFF
J gene: TRBJ1-2; V gene: TRBV5-1; CDR3 protein: CASSLAGNDYGYTF
J gene: TRBJ2-5; V gene: TRBV5-1; CDR3 protein: CASSTGQGRETQYF
J gene: TRBJ2-1; V gene: TRBV6-5; CDR3 protein: CASSYSSGSSYNEQFF
J gene: TRBJ2-1; V gene: TRBV20-1; CDR3 protein: CSARDLSGGAYNEQFF
J gene: TRBJ2-2; V gene: TRBV7-2; CDR3 protein: CASSLASGELFF
J gene: TRBJ2-5; V gene: TRBV6-5; CDR3 protein: CASSNLGLAGGRETQYF
J gene: TRBJ2-2; V gene: TRBV5-1; CDR3 protein: CASSPDRVGTGELFF
J gene: TRBJ1-1; V gene: TRBV20-1; CDR3 protein: CSAQTGTTDTEAFF
J gene: TRBJ2-3; V gene: TRBV24-1; CDR3 protein: CATSQGSTDTQYF
J gene: TRBJ1-1; V gene: TRBV3-1; CDR3 protein: CASSQETRDQAFF